Listed below are T cell receptor beta chains from one sample, sequenced in a study of blood T cell repertoires in COVID-19. Here immunoSEQ multiplex PCR was the method, and the copy in TCRdb shows in-frame clones only, minus some. The repertoire has some 150,000 clones, over 75% of them found once; the top ten carry around 1.3%. The source material was PBMCs or T cells enriched from blood (not recorded which). These receptor sequences come from a human donor with acute COVID-19. The donor label of this sample is uncertain. Both conserved end residues are part of each CDR3. The D gene is left open where the match is weak. Some rows mark clone size as missing; the rest say once, few, many or name a class of expanded clone.

clone size	V gene	D gene	J gene	CDR3 DNA	CDR3 protein
.	TRBV10-3	.	TRBJ2-5	TGTGCCATCAGTCAATCAACAGGGGGGGGCCAAGAGACCCAGTACTTC	CAISQSTGGGQETQYF
.	TRBV12-3/TRBV12-4	.	TRBJ1-2	TGTGCCAGCAGTTTAGGAGGGGGATATGGCTACACCTTC	CASSLGGGYGYTF
once	TRBV7-7	.	TRBJ2-5	TGTGCCAGCAGCCTAAAGGCACAGATGCAAGAGACCCAGTACTTC	CASSLKAQMQETQYF
.	TRBV13	TRBD2	TRBJ2-1	TGTGCCAGCAGCTACGGACTAGCGGGGGGCGATGAGCAGTTCTTC	CASSYGLAGGDEQFF
.	TRBV19	TRBD2	TRBJ2-7	TGTGCCAGTAGTATAGAAGCGGGGGCCTACGAGCAGTACTTC	CASSIEAGAYEQYF
few	TRBV30	TRBD1	TRBJ1-5	TGTGCCTGGAGTCAGGGGGCGGATAGCAATCAGCCCCAGCATTTT	CAWSQGADSNQPQHF
.	TRBV9	TRBD2	TRBJ2-1	TGTGCCAGCAGTGGCGGGGGAATATCCTACAATGAGCAGTTCTTC	CASSGGGISYNEQFF
.	TRBV18	.	TRBJ1-4	TGTGCCAGCTCACCACTTAGTCGGAATGAAAAACTGTTTTTT	CASSPLSRNEKLFF
.	TRBV6-4	TRBD1	TRBJ2-1	TGTGCCAGCAGACACAGGGGACCCTCCTACAATGAGCAGTTCTTC	CASRHRGPSYNEQFF
.	TRBV28	.	TRBJ1-1	TGTGCCAGCAGTCCCATGACAGTTATGAACACTGAAGCTTTCTTT	CASSPMTVMNTEAFF
.	TRBV4-2	.	TRBJ1-3	TGTGCCAGCAGCCAGACCTCTGGACAGGGAAACACCATATATTTT	CASSQTSGQGNTIYF